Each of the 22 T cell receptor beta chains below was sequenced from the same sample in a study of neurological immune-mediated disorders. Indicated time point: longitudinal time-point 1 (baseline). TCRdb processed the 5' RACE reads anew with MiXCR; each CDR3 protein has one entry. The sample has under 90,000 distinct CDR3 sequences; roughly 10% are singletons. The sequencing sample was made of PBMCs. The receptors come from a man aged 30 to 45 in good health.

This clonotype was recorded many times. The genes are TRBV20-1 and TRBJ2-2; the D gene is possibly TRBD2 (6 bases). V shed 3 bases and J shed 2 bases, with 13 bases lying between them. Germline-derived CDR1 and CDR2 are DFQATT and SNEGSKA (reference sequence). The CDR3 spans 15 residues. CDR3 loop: CSASLGGSNTGELFF. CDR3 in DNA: TGCAGTGCTAGCCTGGGGGGATCAAACACCGGGGAGCTGTTTTTT.

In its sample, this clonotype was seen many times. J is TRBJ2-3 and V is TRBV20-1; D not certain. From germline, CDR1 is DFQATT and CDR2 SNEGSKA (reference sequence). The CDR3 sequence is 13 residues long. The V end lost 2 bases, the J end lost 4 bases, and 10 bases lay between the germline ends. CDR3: CSARKPGADTQYF. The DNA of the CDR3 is TGCAGTGCTAGAAAGCCTGGCGCAGATACGCAGTATTTT.

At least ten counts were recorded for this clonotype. CDR3 nucleotides: TGCAGTGCGGACGGGAGGGACACCTACGAGCAGTACTTC. It codes for CSADGRDTYEQYF. This sequence joins TRBV20-1 and TRBJ2-7, with 8 bases lining up with TRBD2. The CDR3 loop spans 13 amino acids. V trimming: 6 bases; J trimming: 2 bases; junction bases outside the gene matches: 6. The germline V gene encodes CDR1 DFQATT and CDR2 SNEGSKA (reference sequence).

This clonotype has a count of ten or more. The CDR3 loop reads CASLGTSYEQYF. CDR3 nucleotides: TGTGCCAGCTTGGGGACTTCGTACGAGCAGTACTTC. This rearrangement joins TRBV28 to TRBJ2-7, with D possibly TRBD2 on 6 matching bases. Germline lookup yields CDR1 MDHEN and CDR2 SYDVKM. The CDR3 spans 12 residues. V dropped 8 bases and J dropped 4 bases, with 12 bases sitting between them.

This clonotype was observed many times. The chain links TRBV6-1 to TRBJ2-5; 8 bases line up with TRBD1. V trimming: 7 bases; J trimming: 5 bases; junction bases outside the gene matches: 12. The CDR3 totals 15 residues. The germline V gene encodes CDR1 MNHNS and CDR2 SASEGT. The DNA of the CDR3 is TGTGCCAGCAATGGCGCAGGGGGCGCCGGGGAGACCCAGTACTTC. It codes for CASNGAGGAGETQYF.

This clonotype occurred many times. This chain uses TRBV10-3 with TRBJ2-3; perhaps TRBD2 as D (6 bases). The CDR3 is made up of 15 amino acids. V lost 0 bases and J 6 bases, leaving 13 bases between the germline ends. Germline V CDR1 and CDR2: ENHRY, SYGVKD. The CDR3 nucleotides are TGTGCCATCAGTGAGTCGGAAAGGGAGGTGGATACGCAGTATTTT. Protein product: CAISESEREVDTQYF.

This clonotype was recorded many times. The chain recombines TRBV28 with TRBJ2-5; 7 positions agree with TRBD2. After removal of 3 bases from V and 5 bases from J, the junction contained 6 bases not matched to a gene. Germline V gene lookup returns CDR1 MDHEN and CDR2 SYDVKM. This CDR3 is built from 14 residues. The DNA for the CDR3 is TGTGCCAGCAGTTTCGAGCCCGGGAGGGAGACCCAGTACTTC. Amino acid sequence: CASSFEPGRETQYF. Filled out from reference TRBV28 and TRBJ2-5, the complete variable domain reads DVKVTQSSRYLVKRTGEKVFLECVQDMDHENMFWYRQDPGLGLRLIYFSYDVKMKEKGDIPEGYSVSREKKERFSLILESASTNQTSMYLCASSFEPGRETQYFGPGTRLLVL.

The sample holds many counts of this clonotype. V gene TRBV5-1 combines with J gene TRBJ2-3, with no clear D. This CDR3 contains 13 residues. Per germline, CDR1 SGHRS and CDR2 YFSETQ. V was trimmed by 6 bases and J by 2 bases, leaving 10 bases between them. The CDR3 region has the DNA TGCGCCAGCAACCTTGGGATCACAGATACGCAGTATTTT. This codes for CASNLGITDTQYF.

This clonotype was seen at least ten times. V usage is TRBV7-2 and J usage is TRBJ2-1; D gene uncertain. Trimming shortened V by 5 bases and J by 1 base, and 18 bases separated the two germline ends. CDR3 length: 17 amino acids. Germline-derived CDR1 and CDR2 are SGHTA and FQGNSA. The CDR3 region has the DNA TGTGCCAGCAGCCCCCCGCACACAGTTCCATCCTACAATGAGCAGTTCTTC. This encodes CASSPPHTVPSYNEQFF. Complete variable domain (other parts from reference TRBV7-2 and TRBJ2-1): GAGVSQSPSNKVTEKGKDVELRCDPISGHTALYWYRQSLGQGLEFLIYFQGNSAPDKSGLPSDRFSAERTGGSVSTLTIQRTQQEDSAVYLCASSPPHTVPSYNEQFFGPGTRLTVL.

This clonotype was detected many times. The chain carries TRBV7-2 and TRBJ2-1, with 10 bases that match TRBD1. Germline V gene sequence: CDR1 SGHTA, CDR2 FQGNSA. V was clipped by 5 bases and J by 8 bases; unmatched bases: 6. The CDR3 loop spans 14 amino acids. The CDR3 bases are TGTGCCAGCAGCCCGGACAGGGGGGCGGATGAGCAGTTCTTC. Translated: CASSPDRGADEQFF.

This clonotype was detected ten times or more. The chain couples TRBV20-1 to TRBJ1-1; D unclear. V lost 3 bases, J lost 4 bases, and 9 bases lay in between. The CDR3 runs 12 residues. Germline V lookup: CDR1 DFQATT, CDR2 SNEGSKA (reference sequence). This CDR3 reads CSASSWGTEAFF. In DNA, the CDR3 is TGCAGTGCTAGTAGTTGGGGCACTGAAGCTTTCTTT.

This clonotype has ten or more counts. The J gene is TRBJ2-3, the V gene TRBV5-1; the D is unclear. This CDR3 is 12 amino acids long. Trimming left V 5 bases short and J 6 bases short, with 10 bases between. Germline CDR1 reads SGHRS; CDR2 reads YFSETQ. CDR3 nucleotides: TGCGCCAGCAGTCCCACTTTTGATACGCAGTATTTT. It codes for CASSPTFDTQYF.

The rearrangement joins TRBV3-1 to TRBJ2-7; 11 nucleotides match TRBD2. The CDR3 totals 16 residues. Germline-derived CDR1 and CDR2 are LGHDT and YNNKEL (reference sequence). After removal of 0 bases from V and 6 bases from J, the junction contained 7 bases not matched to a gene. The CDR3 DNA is TGTGCCAGCAGCCAAGAGACTAGCGGGAAGGTCGGCGAGCAGTACTTC. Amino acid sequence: CASSQETSGKVGEQYF.

The CDR3 region is CASSLDRLAGQYF. The DNA for the CDR3 is TGCGCCAGCAGCTTGGATCGGCTAGCGGGGCAGTACTTC. The rearrangement uses TRBV5-1 and TRBJ2-4; 9 bases align to TRBD2. This CDR3 comprises 13 residues. V gave up 0 bases and J gave up 13 bases; unmatched junction bases: 5. Germline V lookup: CDR1 SGHRS, CDR2 YFSETQ.

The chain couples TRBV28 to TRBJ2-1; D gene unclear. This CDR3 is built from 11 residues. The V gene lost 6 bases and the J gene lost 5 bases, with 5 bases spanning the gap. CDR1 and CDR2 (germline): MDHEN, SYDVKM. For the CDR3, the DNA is TGTGCCAGCAGACTCAACAATGAGCAGTTCTTC. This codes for CASRLNNEQFF.

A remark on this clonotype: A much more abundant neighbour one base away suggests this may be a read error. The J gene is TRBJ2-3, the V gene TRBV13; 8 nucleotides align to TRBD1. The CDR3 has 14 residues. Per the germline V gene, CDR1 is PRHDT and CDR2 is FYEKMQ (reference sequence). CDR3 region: CVSSLDREADTQYF. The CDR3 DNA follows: TGTGTCAGCAGCTTGGACAGGGAGGCAGATACGCAGTATTTT.

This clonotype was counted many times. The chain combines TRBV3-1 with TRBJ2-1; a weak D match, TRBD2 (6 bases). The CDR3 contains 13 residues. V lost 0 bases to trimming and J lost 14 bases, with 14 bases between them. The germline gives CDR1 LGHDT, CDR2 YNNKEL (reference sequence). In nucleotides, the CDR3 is TGTGCCAGCAGCCAAGAGGCTCGGGACTCTAAGTTCTTC. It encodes CASSQEARDSKFF.

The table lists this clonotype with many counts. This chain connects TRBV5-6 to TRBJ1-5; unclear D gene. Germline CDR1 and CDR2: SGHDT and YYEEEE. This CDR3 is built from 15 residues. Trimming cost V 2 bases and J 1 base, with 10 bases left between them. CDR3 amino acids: CASSLRLGSNQPQHF. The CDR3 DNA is TGTGCCAGCAGCTTACGCCTAGGAAGCAATCAGCCCCAGCATTTT.

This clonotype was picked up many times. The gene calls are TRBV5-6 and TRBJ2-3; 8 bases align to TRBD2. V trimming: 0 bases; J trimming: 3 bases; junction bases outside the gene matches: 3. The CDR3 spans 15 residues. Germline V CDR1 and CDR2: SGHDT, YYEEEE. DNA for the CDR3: TGTGCCAGCAGCTTGGGAGCGGGAGTTACAGATACGCAGTATTTT. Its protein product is CASSLGAGVTDTQYF.

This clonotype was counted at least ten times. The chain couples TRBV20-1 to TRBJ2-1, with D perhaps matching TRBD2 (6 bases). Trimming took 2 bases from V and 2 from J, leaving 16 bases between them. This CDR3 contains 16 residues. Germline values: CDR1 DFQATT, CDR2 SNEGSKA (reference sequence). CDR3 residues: CSARKSGSRTYNEQFF. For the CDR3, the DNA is TGCAGTGCTAGAAAGTCCGGGAGTAGGACCTACAATGAGCAGTTCTTC.

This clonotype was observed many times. The CDR3, as DNA: TGTGCCAGCAGCTTGGTCCTAGCGGGAGTTTGGGATACGCAGTATTTT. Its protein is CASSLVLAGVWDTQYF. V is TRBV5-6 and J is TRBJ2-3, with 10 bases aligning to TRBD2. The CDR3 extends over 16 amino acids. The V gene's germline CDR1 is SGHDT and CDR2 YYEEEE. The trim removed 0 bases at V and 6 bases at J, leaving 7 bases unmatched.

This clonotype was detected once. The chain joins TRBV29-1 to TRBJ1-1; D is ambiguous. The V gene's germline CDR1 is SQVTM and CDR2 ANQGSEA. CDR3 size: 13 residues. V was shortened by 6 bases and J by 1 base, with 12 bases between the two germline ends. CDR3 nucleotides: TGCAGCGTGAATATCGGGTCGAACACTGAAGCTTTCTTT. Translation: CSVNIGSNTEAFF.